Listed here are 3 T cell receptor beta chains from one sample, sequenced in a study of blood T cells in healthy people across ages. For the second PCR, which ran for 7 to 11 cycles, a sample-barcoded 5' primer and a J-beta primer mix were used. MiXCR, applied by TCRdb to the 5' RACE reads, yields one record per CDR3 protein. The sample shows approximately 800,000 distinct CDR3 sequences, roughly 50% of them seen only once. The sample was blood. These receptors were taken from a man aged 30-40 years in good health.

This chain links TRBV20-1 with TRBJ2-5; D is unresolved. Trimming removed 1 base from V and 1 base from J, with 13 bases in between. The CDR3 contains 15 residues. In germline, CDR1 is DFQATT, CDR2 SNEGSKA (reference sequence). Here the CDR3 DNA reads TGCAGTGCTAGAGGTCCCAGGATGGTCCAAGAGACCCAGTACTTC. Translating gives CSARGPRMVQETQYF.

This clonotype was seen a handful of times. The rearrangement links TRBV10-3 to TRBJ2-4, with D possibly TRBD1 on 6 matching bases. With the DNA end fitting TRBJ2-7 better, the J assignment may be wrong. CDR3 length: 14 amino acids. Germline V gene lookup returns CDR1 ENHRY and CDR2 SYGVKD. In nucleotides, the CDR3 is TGTGCCATCAGCGACCAGGGGCTCGCATACGAGCAGTACTTC. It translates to CAISDQGLAYEQYF.

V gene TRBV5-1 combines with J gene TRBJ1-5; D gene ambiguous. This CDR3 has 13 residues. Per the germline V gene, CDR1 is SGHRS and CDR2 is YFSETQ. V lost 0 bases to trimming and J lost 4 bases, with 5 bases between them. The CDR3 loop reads CASSLAENQPQHF. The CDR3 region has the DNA TGCGCCAGCAGCTTGGCCGAGAATCAGCCCCAGCATTTT.